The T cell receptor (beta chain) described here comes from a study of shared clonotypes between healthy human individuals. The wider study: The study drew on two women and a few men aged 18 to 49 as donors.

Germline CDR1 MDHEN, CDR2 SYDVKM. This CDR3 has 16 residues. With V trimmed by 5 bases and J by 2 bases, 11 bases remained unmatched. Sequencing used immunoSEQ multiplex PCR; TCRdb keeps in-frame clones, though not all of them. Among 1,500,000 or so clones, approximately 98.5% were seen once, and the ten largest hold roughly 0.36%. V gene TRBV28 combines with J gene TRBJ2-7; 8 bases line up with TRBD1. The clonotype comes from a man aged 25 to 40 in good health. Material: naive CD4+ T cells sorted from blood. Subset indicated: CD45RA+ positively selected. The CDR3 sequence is CASSPPTGTGAYEQYF. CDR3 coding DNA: TGTGCCAGCAGTCCCCCGACCGGGACAGGAGCCTACGAGCAGTACTTC.